This entry lists 19 T cell receptor beta chains sequenced from one sample in a study of blood T cell repertoires in COVID-19. TCRdb's copy holds only in-frame clones and misses some; the assay was immunoSEQ multiplex PCR. The table records about 160,000 clones, about nine tenths of them present only once. Sequencing was performed on peripheral blood. Source of these receptors: a man in his late teens or twenties with acute or convalescent COVID-19.

The gene calls are TRBV5-1 and TRBJ1-3; D remains unclear. The CDR3 runs to 16 residues. Germline V gene data show CDR1 as SGHRS and CDR2 as YFSETQ. The V gene lost 0 bases and the J gene lost 0 bases, with 10 bases spanning the gap. In nucleotides, the CDR3 is TGCGCCAGCAGCTTGGAAGGACTCCGCTCTGGAAACACCATATATTTT. It translates to CASSLEGLRSGNTIYF. The full variable domain, rest sourced from reference TRBV5-1 and TRBJ1-3, is KAGVTQTPRYLIKTRGQQVTLSCSPISGHRSVSWYQQTPGQGLQFLFEYFSETQRNKGNFPGRFSGRQFSNSRSEMNVSTLELGDSALYLCASSLEGLRSGNTIYFGEGSWLTVV.

In DNA, the CDR3 is TGTGCCAGCAGCCGAAGTGGCTCGGGAAACACCATATATTTT. Translation gives CASSRSGSGNTIYF. The gene calls are TRBV3-1 (or the pseudogene TRBV3-2) and TRBJ1-3, with D unresolved. This CDR3 comprises 14 residues. Germline CDR1 and CDR2: LGHDT and YNNKEL (reference sequence). V lost 4 bases and J lost 4, with 11 bases in between.

The rearrangement uses TRBV9 and TRBJ1-1; 7 nucleotides agree with TRBD1. V shed 3 bases and J 3 bases; nucleotides not matched to a gene: 5. This CDR3 contains 14 residues. Germline V gene sequence: CDR1 SGDLS, CDR2 YYNGEE. The CDR3 region has the DNA TGTGCCAGCAGCGGGACAGGCAGGGACACTGAAGCTTTCTTT. Encoded protein: CASSGTGRDTEAFF. Drawing the rest from reference TRBV9 and TRBJ1-1, the complete variable domain is DSGVTQTPKHLITATGQRVTLRCSPRSGDLSVYWYQQSLDQGLQFLIQYYNGEERAKGNILERFSAQQFPDLHSELNLSSLELGDSALYFCASSGTGRDTEAFFGQGTRLTVV.

The chain joins TRBV19 to TRBJ2-1; 7 nucleotides match TRBD1. CDR3 length: 14 residues. V shed 1 base, J shed 8 bases, and the junction held 5 bases outside the gene matches. Germline V gene sequence: CDR1 LNHDA, CDR2 SQIVND (reference sequence). CDR3: CASSIGGQIYEQFF. CDR3 DNA: TGTGCCAGTAGTATAGGGGGACAGATCTATGAGCAGTTCTTC.

This chain uses TRBV5-1 with TRBJ2-3; TRBD2 might be the D (6 bases). The germline V gene has CDR1 SGHRS and CDR2 YFSETQ. The CDR3 totals 14 residues. Trimming took off 4 bases at V and 2 bases at J, with 11 bases between the two ends. CDR3 residues: CASSRLVSTDTQYF. The DNA of the CDR3 is TGCGCCAGCAGCCGACTAGTATCCACAGATACGCAGTATTTT.

The chain recombines TRBV19 with TRBJ1-5; TRBD1 agrees at 8 bases. Germline CDR1 LNHDA, CDR2 SQIVND (reference sequence). The trim removed 7 bases at V and 6 bases at J, leaving 11 bases unmatched. The CDR3 is 15 amino acids. CDR3 residues: CASNSPTGEFQPQHF. The DNA for the CDR3 is TGTGCCAGTAACTCCCCGACAGGGGAGTTTCAGCCCCAGCATTTT.

CDR3 in DNA: TGTGCCAGCAGCTTCGGACAGGCTTTCACTGAAGCTTTCTTT. As protein: CASSFGQAFTEAFF. The rearrangement links TRBV7-9 to TRBJ1-1; TRBD1 matches at 7 bases. V was clipped by 3 bases and J by 4 bases; unmatched bases: 5. The V gene's germline CDR1 is SEHNR and CDR2 FQNEAQ (reference sequence). The CDR3 contains 14 residues.

This chain uses TRBV5-1 with TRBJ1-1; D might be TRBD1 (6 bases). The V gene lost 4 bases and the J gene lost 5 bases, with 21 bases spanning the gap. The CDR3 extends over 16 amino acids. Germline CDR1 SGHRS, CDR2 YFSETQ. CDR3 region: CASSVVKKGDLTEAFF. The DNA for the CDR3 is TGCGCCAGCAGCGTAGTTAAGAAGGGGGATTTGACTGAAGCTTTCTTT.

This rearrangement joins TRBV7-9 to TRBJ2-1; 13 nucleotides match TRBD2. Germline lookup yields CDR1 SEHNR and CDR2 FQNEAQ (reference sequence). The J segment lost 1 base and the V segment lost 2 bases, leaving 5 bases of the junction unmatched. This CDR3 is built from 18 residues. CDR3 sequence (DNA): TGTGCCAGCAGCTTATTCGGACTAGCGGGAGCATCCTACAATGAGCAGTTCTTC. Translation gives CASSLFGLAGASYNEQFF.

The chain links TRBV6-1 to TRBJ1-6, with D unresolved. The germline V gene encodes CDR1 MNHNS and CDR2 SASEGT. The CDR3 consists of 16 residues. V lost 4 bases and J 7 bases, leaving 17 bases between the germline ends. In DNA form, the CDR3 reads TGTGCCAGCAGTGGAAGGTCGGGTCTTCTGAATTCACCCCTCCACTTT. Encoded protein: CASSGRSGLLNSPLHF.

The chain couples TRBV5-1 to TRBJ1-2; 10 bases agree with TRBD1. The V segment lost 1 base and the J segment 5 bases; nucleotides outside the gene matches: 14. Looked up from germline, CDR1 is SGHRS and CDR2 is YFSETQ. There are 18 residues in the CDR3. The CDR3 DNA reads as TGCGCCAGCAGCTTGAGCGGACAGGGGGGCTCCTCGAGATATGGCTACACCTTC. This gives the protein CASSLSGQGGSSRYGYTF.

The genes are TRBV6-1 and TRBJ1-3; a possible D gene is TRBD1 (5 bases). The CDR3 extends over 17 amino acids. CDR1 and CDR2 from the germline V gene are MNHNS and SASEGT. V dropped 0 bases and J dropped 0 bases, with 12 bases sitting between them. CDR3 coding DNA: TGTGCCAGCAGTGAAGCGGATGGGGGGTACTCTGGAAACACCATATATTTT. Protein product: CASSEADGGYSGNTIYF.

The chain is built from TRBV6-5 and TRBJ1-5; TRBD1 might be the D (5 bases). The V end lost 6 bases, the J end lost 7 bases, and 16 bases lay between the germline ends. The CDR3 extends over 14 amino acids. Germline CDR1 is MNHEY and CDR2 is SVGAGI. CDR3: CASRETQGGQPQHF. The CDR3 DNA sequence: TGTGCCAGCAGGGAGACTCAGGGAGGCCAGCCCCAGCATTTT.

This clone was counted only a few times. This chain links TRBV27 with TRBJ2-1, with D perhaps TRBD1 (6 bases). The CDR3 runs 13 residues. Per the germline V gene, CDR1 is MNHEY and CDR2 is SMNVEV (reference sequence). V was shortened by 5 bases and J by 7 bases, with 12 bases between the two germline ends. The CDR3 reads CASSLQGLNEQFF. The DNA of the CDR3 is TGTGCCAGCAGTCTACAGGGTTTGAATGAGCAGTTCTTC.

The V call is TRBV18, the J call TRBJ1-1, with D perhaps TRBD1 (5 bases). Germline V gives CDR1 KGHSH, CDR2 LQKENI. Trimming pared 1 base from V and 1 base from J, leaving 16 bases between. The CDR3 is made up of 17 amino acids. The CDR3: CASSPQQGSTENTEAFF. The CDR3 DNA sequence: TGTGCCAGCTCACCACAGCAGGGAAGTACGGAGAACACTGAAGCTTTCTTT.

CDR3 amino acids: CASSLMGLSYEQYF. CDR3 coding DNA: TGTGCCAGCAGTTTGATGGGACTCTCCTACGAGCAGTACTTC. The chain is built from TRBV27 and TRBJ2-7; D is perhaps TRBD2 (6 bases). CDR3 length: 14 residues. V gave up 3 bases and J gave up 0 bases, with 9 bases separating them. The V gene's germline CDR1 is MNHEY and CDR2 SMNVEV (reference sequence).

The CDR3 region has the DNA TGTGCCAGCAGATACCTCAGGGGGAGAGTCTATGGCTACACCTTC. This sequence encodes CASRYLRGRVYGYTF. The V and J genes are TRBV6-5 and TRBJ1-2; TRBD1 matches at 7 bases. With V trimmed by 6 bases and J by 4 bases, 11 bases remained unmatched. Germline V gene sequence: CDR1 MNHEY, CDR2 SVGAGI. CDR3 length: 15 amino acids.

V usage is TRBV14 and J usage is TRBJ1-3; D perhaps matches TRBD1 (6 bases). V was clipped by 3 bases and J by 0 bases, with 15 bases between them. Germline CDR1 and CDR2: SGHDN and FVKESK. CDR3 size: 17 residues. CDR3 sequence: CASSQQTGPFSGNTIYF. The CDR3 nucleotides are TGTGCCAGCAGCCAGCAGACAGGACCTTTCTCTGGAAACACCATATATTTT.

This clone was seen more than once but under ten times. V usage is TRBV18 and J usage is TRBJ2-1; D remains unclear. CDR3 length equals 11 residues. Germline CDR1 KGHSH, CDR2 LQKENI. The germline V and J ends were trimmed by 6 bases and 6 bases, with 6 bases remaining between them. The CDR3, as DNA: TGTGCCAGCTCCCAATCCAATGAGCAGTTCTTC. Protein product: CASSQSNEQFF.